Following are 17 T cell receptor beta chains from one sample sequenced in a study of radiation and T cells in renal cell carcinoma. TCRdb keeps only in-frame clones here, not all; method: immunoSEQ multiplex PCR. The sample carries around 13,000 clones, around 30% recorded once. The sample's treatment: 15 Gy SBRT to primary tumor, nephrectomy 4 weeks later. The sequencing used tumor tissue, collected from a patient whose treatment included radiotherapy and nephrectomy. The receptors here all came from a man aged 55 to 70 with renal cell carcinoma.

This clone was counted only a few times. The gene calls are TRBV18 and TRBJ1-3, with D hard to call. The V end lost 0 bases, the J end lost 8 bases, and 8 bases lay between the germline ends. The CDR3 runs 13 residues. Germline CDR1 and CDR2: KGHSH and LQKENI. The CDR3, as DNA: TGTGCCAGCTCACCACCATCGGGATACACCATATATTTT. As protein: CASSPPSGYTIYF. Looking up the rest from reference TRBV18 and TRBJ1-3 gives the full variable domain: NAGVMQNPRHLVRRRGQEARLRCSPMKGHSHVYWYRQLPEEGLKFMVYLQKENIIDESGMPKERFSAEFPKEGPSILRIQQVVRGDSAAYFCASSPPSGYTIYFGEGSWLTVV.

The V call is TRBV25-1, the J call TRBJ1-1; TRBD1 aligns across 9 bases. CDR3 length: 13 residues. V shed 5 bases, J shed 5 bases, and the junction held 3 bases outside the gene matches. Germline assignment: CDR1 MGHDK and CDR2 SYGVNS. CDR3 residues: CASSRQGGTEAFF. DNA for the CDR3: TGTGCCAGCAGTAGACAGGGGGGAACTGAAGCTTTCTTT.

By share, this clone ranks as medium-sized. The chain is built from TRBV20-1 and TRBJ2-1; the match to TRBD2 covers 8 bases. V lost 1 base to trimming and J lost 10 bases; unmatched junction nucleotides: 0. The length of the CDR3 is 11 residues. CDR1 and CDR2 (germline): DFQATT, SNEGSKA (reference sequence). This CDR3 is CSARAGGEQFF. The CDR3 DNA reads as TGCAGTGCTAGAGCGGGAGGGGAGCAGTTCTTC.

Within the sample, this clone is medium-sized. The rearrangement joins TRBV18 to TRBJ1-2; 11 nucleotides agree with TRBD1. The CDR3 runs 17 residues. Germline lookup yields CDR1 KGHSH and CDR2 LQKENI. After removal of 2 bases from V and 7 bases from J, the junction contained 12 bases not matched to a gene. The CDR3, as DNA: TGTGCCAGCTCACCAACACTACGGACAGGGGGCACCGGTGGCTACACCTTC. This codes for CASSPTLRTGGTGGYTF.

By its share, this clone is medium-sized. The V gene is TRBV28, the J gene TRBJ2-7; maybe TRBD1 (5 bases). Trimming removed 5 bases from V and 3 bases from J, with 11 bases in between. Germline values: CDR1 MDHEN, CDR2 SYDVKM. The CDR3 totals 13 residues. CDR3: CASSNHRSYEQYV. The CDR3 nucleotides read TGTGCCAGCAGTAACCACAGGAGCTACGAGCAGTACGTC.

The rearrangement joins TRBV20-1 to TRBJ1-2; D gene ambiguous. The CDR3 totals 11 residues. Germline-derived CDR1 and CDR2 are DFQATT and SNEGSKA (reference sequence). V lost 3 bases, J lost 0 bases, and 2 bases lay in between. The CDR3 coding sequence is TGCAGTGCTAGGACTAACTATGGCTACACCTTC. Residues: CSARTNYGYTF.

This clone is classed as medium-sized. This CDR3 reads CATYWDRESPNYGYTF. Here the CDR3 DNA reads TGTGCCACCTACTGGGACAGGGAATCCCCTAACTATGGCTACACCTTC. V is TRBV2 and J is TRBJ1-2; TRBD1 aligns across 9 bases. Losses at the gene ends were 10 bases for V and 0 bases for J; bases not matched to a gene: 12. Germline V gene sequence: CDR1 SNHLY, CDR2 FYNNEI. This CDR3 comprises 16 residues. Complete variable domain (other parts from reference TRBV2 and TRBJ1-2): EPEVTQTPSHQVTQMGQEVILRCVPISNHLYFYWYRQILGQKVEFLVSFYNNEISEKSEIFDDQFSVERPDGSNFTLKIRSTKLEDSAMYFCATYWDRESPNYGYTFGSGTRLTVV.

The chain joins TRBV30 to TRBJ2-6; D assignment may be TRBD1 or TRBD2 (6 bases each). V dropped 0 bases and J dropped 2 bases, with 14 bases sitting between them. CDR3 length: 17 amino acids. Looked up from germline, CDR1 is GTSNPN and CDR2 is SVGIG (reference sequence). For the CDR3, the DNA is TGTGCCTGGAGTGTACGGAGGGGGACCGCTGGGGCCAACGTCCTGACTTTC. Amino acid sequence: CAWSVRRGTAGANVLTF. The whole variable domain, filled in from reference TRBV30 and TRBJ2-6, reads SQTIHQWPATLVQPVGSPLSLECTVEGTSNPNLYWYRQAAGRGLQLLFYSVGIGQISSEVPQNLSASRPQDRQFILSSKKLLLSDSGFYLCAWSVRRGTAGANVLTFGAGSRLTVL.

The CDR3 nucleotides are TGTGCCTGGAGTGTACATGGGGAAGGTGAAAAACTGTTTTTT. Translated: CAWSVHGEGEKLFF. This chain links TRBV30 with TRBJ1-4; D not resolved. This CDR3 spans 14 amino acids. The V and J ends lost 0 bases and 7 bases respectively, with 12 bases between them. Germline V gene sequence: CDR1 GTSNPN, CDR2 SVGIG (reference sequence).

This clone was counted only a few times. J is TRBJ1-1 and V is TRBV4-1, with TRBD1 as a possible D gene (5 bases). The CDR3 consists of 14 residues. The germline V and J ends were trimmed by 4 bases and 2 bases, with 11 bases remaining between them. Germline lookup yields CDR1 MGHRA and CDR2 YSYEKL. CDR3 residues: CASSPDIYNTEAFF. CDR3 DNA: TGCGCCAGCAGCCCGGACATTTATAACACTGAAGCTTTCTTT.

The chain carries TRBV2 and TRBJ1-4, with a possible D match to TRBD1 (6 bases). The V end was cut by 4 bases, the J end by 5 bases, with 8 bases between. CDR3 size: 13 residues. The germline V gene encodes CDR1 SNHLY and CDR2 FYNNEI. The CDR3 spells CASSAQGNEKLFF. CDR3 DNA: TGTGCCAGCAGTGCTCAGGGGAATGAAAAACTGTTTTTT.

V and J are TRBV9 and TRBJ1-1; perhaps TRBD1 as D (6 bases). V was cut by 0 bases and J by 3 bases, with 9 bases left in between. Germline CDR1 reads SGDLS; CDR2 reads YYNGEE. The CDR3 is 14 residues long. Written as DNA, the CDR3 is TGTGCCAGCAGCGTAGGAGGGGGAGACACTGAAGCTTTCTTT. The encoded protein is CASSVGGGDTEAFF.

V and J are TRBV7-8 and TRBJ1-2; 10 nucleotides align to TRBD1. Germline CDR1 reads SGHVS; CDR2 reads FQNEAQ. The CDR3 loop spans 14 amino acids. V shed 1 base, J shed 7 bases, and the junction held 3 bases outside the gene matches. The CDR3 DNA reads as TGTGCCAGCAGCTTAGAAGGGACAGGGGTTGGCTACACCTTC. Encoded protein: CASSLEGTGVGYTF.

This clone was picked up a small number of times. The chain couples TRBV30 to TRBJ1-2, with 11 bases fitting TRBD1. The germline CDR1 and CDR2 sequences are GTSNPN and SVGIG (reference sequence). The V and J ends lost 1 base and 8 bases, in that order; junction bases with no gene match: 3. This CDR3 comprises 13 residues. The CDR3 nucleotides are TGTGCCTGGAGTGCGAGGACAGGGGGCGGCTACACCTTC. It codes for CAWSARTGGGYTF.

The chain couples TRBV29-1 to TRBJ2-5, with 11 bases fitting TRBD1. After removal of 8 bases from V and 3 bases from J, the junction contained 11 bases not matched to a gene. The length of the CDR3 is 15 residues. Germline-derived CDR1 and CDR2 are SQVTM and ANQGSEA. DNA of the CDR3: TGCAGCTACTTACCGGACAGGGGGCAAAAAGAGACCCAGTACTTC. Protein: CSYLPDRGQKETQYF.

This clone ranks as medium-sized. The chain has TRBV20-1 and TRBJ1-2, with D unresolved. V was shortened by 6 bases and J by 3 bases, with 8 bases between the two germline ends. Germline V gene data show CDR1 as DFQATT and CDR2 as SNEGSKA (reference sequence). This CDR3 has 11 amino acids. The CDR3 protein is CSAPADYGYTF. CDR3 sequence (DNA): TGCAGTGCCCCGGCGGACTATGGCTACACCTTC.

The chain has TRBV14 and TRBJ2-1, with unresolved D. The germline V gene has CDR1 SGHDN and CDR2 FVKESK. With 1 base removed from V and 6 bases from J, the gap between germline ends came to 7 bases. The CDR3 contains 13 residues. The CDR3 reads CASSQGPTNEQFF. The CDR3 bases are TGTGCCAGCAGCCAAGGCCCTACCAATGAGCAGTTCTTC.